The clone carrying this T cell receptor beta chain is a singleton in its sample. What it binds is unknown. Only in-frame clones appear in the TCRdb table, and some are missing; sequencing was by immunoSEQ multiplex PCR. Here the sample spans about 2.5 million clones, 80% to 95% being singletons. These data belong to a study of shared clonotypes between healthy human individuals. The wider study: Per-donor plates numbered three CD4 naive, three CD4 memory, two CD8 naive and one CD8 memory. General study results and limits: Among donors, clonotype sharing was expected to be affected by sequencing depth.

CDR3 length equals 14 residues. Germline CDR1 and CDR2: ENHRY and SYGVKD. The junction had 11 bases not matched to a gene; V was cut back by 10 bases and J by 5 bases. The sequence was obtained from a man in his late teens or twenties in good health. Some clones in this sample may be carry-over from other donors' samples. Sequencing input: naive CD4+ T cells from PBMCs. Sample subset: CD45RA+ positively selected. The chain has TRBV10-3 and TRBJ2-1; 7 bases match TRBD1. CDR3 DNA sequence: TGTGCCACCACCCCGGGACAGCCAAACAATGAGCAGTTCTTC. Its protein product is CATTPGQPNNEQFF.